The clone carrying this TCR beta chain was recorded many times. What it recognizes is unknown. This specimen belongs to a study of molecular identifiers for immune sequencing clone quantification. The study's findings and limits: Spiked Jurkat TCR RNA equal to one cell could reportedly be picked out among some 1 million naive cells.

The germline V and J ends were trimmed by 6 bases and 0 bases, with 11 bases remaining between them. The germline CDR1 and CDR2 sequences are MDHEN and SYDVKM. This CDR3 region has 14 residues. TCRdb reanalysed the PCR reads using MiXCR and keeps one entry per CDR3 protein. Of about 640,000 distinct CDR3 sequences listed, approximately 20% are singletons. This TCR was recovered from a human donor in good health. Some libraries in this study had Jurkat cell RNA spiked in. The V call is TRBV28, the J call TRBJ2-5; D remains ambiguous. The sample was naive CD8+ T cells from blood, with Jurkat cell RNA spiked in. Sample subset: FACS-sorted CD8+CD4-CCR7+CD45RA+ naive T cells. The DNA of the CDR3 is TGTGCCAGCAGCACTGTGGGTAACCAAGAGACCCAGTACTTC. Protein product: CASSTVGNQETQYF.